Listed below are T cell receptor beta chains from one sample, sequenced in a study of technical replicates of blood from a few donors. The data were produced by immunoSEQ multiplex PCR, yet TCRdb's version contains in-frame clones alone and is incomplete. The repertoire includes about 75,000 clones, approximately 96% of them detected once, and around 0.18% sits in the top ten. Sequencing was done on a sample of T cells isolated from PBMCs. The receptor source for this set is a human donor in good health. Both conserved end residues are part of each CDR3. A D gene is named only where the DNA matches it firmly. Clone size is shown for a subset of rows, as once, few, many or a class of expanded clone.

v_call	d_call	clone_size	cdr3_length	j_call	cdr3_nt	cdr3_aa
TRBV5-1	TRBD2	NA	16	TRBJ2-5	TGCGCCAGCAGCCCGGCGGTAGCGGGAGATCTAGAGACCCAGTACTTC	CASSPAVAGDLETQYF
TRBV5-1	NA	NA	13	TRBJ1-4	TGCGCCAGCAGCTTGGAGGTACAGGAAAAACTGTTTTTT	CASSLEVQEKLFF
TRBV28	NA	NA	14	TRBJ2-1	TGTGCCAGCAGTTTCGATCGAGGTTACAATGAGCAGTTCTTC	CASSFDRGYNEQFF
TRBV6-6	TRBD1	NA	16	TRBJ1-2	TGTGCCAGCAGTTATGATCGACAGGGAACCCCCTATGGCTACACCTTC	CASSYDRQGTPYGYTF
TRBV9	NA	NA	13	TRBJ2-5	TGTGCCAGCAGCGTAGACCAGGGGGAGACCCAGTACTTC	CASSVDQGETQYF
TRBV5-1	NA	NA	13	TRBJ2-1	TGCGCCAGCAGCTTGCCAGGTCAGAATGAGCAGTTCTTC	CASSLPGQNEQFF
TRBV4-2	TRBD1	NA	13	TRBJ1-2	TGTGCCAGCAGCCAAGGACAGGGATATGGCTACACCTTC	CASSQGQGYGYTF
TRBV11-2	NA	NA	15	TRBJ1-1	TGTGCCAGCAGCTTAGTGGGCAACTTGAACACTGAAGCTTTCTTT	CASSLVGNLNTEAFF
TRBV5-1	NA	NA	16	TRBJ2-1	TGCGCCAGCAGCTTGGTAGGGAGCGTCTTCTACAATGAGCAGTTCTTC	CASSLVGSVFYNEQFF
TRBV6-1	NA	once	12	TRBJ2-5	TGTGCCAGCAGTGAAGTCTCCGAGACCCAGTACTTC	CASSEVSETQYF
TRBV27	TRBD1	NA	14	TRBJ2-7	TGTGCCAGCAGTTTAGAGGACAGGGGGCACGAGCAGTACTTC	CASSLEDRGHEQYF
TRBV7-9	TRBD1	NA	14	TRBJ2-5	TGTGCCAGCAGCTCGGGACAGGGTGTAGAGACCCAGTACTTC	CASSSGQGVETQYF
TRBV6-5	NA	NA	16	TRBJ1-6	TGTGCCAGCAGTTACGTGGTATCGGGGGGAGGTTCACCCCTCCACTTT	CASSYVVSGGGSPLHF
TRBV21-1	NA	NA	13	TRBJ1-2	TGTGCCAGCAGGGGGAGGGGGAACTATGGCTACACCTTC	CASRGRGNYGYTF
TRBV5-6	TRBD1	NA	12	TRBJ1-2	TGTGCCAGCAGAATAGACAGGGGGCCCTGCACCTTC	CASRIDRGPCTF
TRBV29-1	NA	NA	13	TRBJ1-5	TGCAGCGTTAGTGGGGACATGTATCAGCCCCAGCATTTT	CSVSGDMYQPQHF
TRBV10-2	NA	NA	16	TRBJ1-5	TGCGCCAGCAGTGAGTCGGGGGAGGATAGCAATCAGCCCCAGCATTTT	CASSESGEDSNQPQHF
TRBV9	NA	NA	15	TRBJ2-7	TGTGCCAGCAGCCCCCATCATGCTAATCCCTACGAGCAGTACTTC	CASSPHHANPYEQYF
TRBV19	NA	NA	13	TRBJ1-2	TGTGCCAGTAGTATAATCGACAGCTATGGCTACACCTTC	CASSIIDSYGYTF
TRBV6-1	NA	NA	13	TRBJ1-5	TGTGCCAGCATTTACCTGGAGGGACAGCCCCAGCATTTT	CASIYLEGQPQHF
TRBV18	TRBD1	NA	16	TRBJ2-7	TGTGCCAGCTCACGAGGTACAGGGGATCGCTCCTACGAGCAGTACTTC	CASSRGTGDRSYEQYF
TRBV5-4	TRBD1	NA	13	TRBJ2-7	TGTGCCAGCAGGGTGGACAGGGAAACCGAGCAGTACTTC	CASRVDRETEQYF
TRBV5-5	TRBD2	NA	13	TRBJ2-1	TGTGCCAGCGGGGGGACTAGAAACAATGAGCAGTTCTTC	CASGGTRNNEQFF
TRBV7-3	TRBD2	NA	19	TRBJ2-1	TGTGCCAGCAGCATAGCCCCTGGGTGGGGGACTAGCTTTTCCAATGAGCAGTTCTTC	CASSIAPGWGTSFSNEQFF
TRBV4-1	TRBD1	NA	17	TRBJ1-2	TGCGCCAGCAGCCAAGCTCCTAGGGACAGGGGGATTTATGGCTACACCTTC	CASSQAPRDRGIYGYTF
TRBV6-5	TRBD1	NA	13	TRBJ1-2	TGTGCCAGCAGTTTCGAGACAGGGAGAGGCTACACCTTC	CASSFETGRGYTF
TRBV7-2	NA	NA	14	TRBJ1-1	TGTGCCAGCAGCTTAGAAGCGTTGGGCACTGAAGCTTTCTTT	CASSLEALGTEAFF